The T cell receptor (beta chain) under discussion was sequenced for a study of early T cells in non-severe SARS-CoV-2 infection. Trimming at V came to 5 bases and at J to 8 bases, leaving 7 bases not matched to a gene. Germline V CDR1 and CDR2: LNHNV, YYDKDF (reference sequence). The CDR3 is 15 residues long. Unique molecular identifiers were attached to individual cDNA molecules. One entry per CDR3 protein results from TCRdb running MiXCR on the 5' RACE reads. The data show about 58,000 distinct CDR3 sequences, 9.5% to 15% seen once. Input material: whole blood. This sequence joins TRBV15 and TRBJ1-6; 9 bases agree with TRBD1. The sequence was obtained from an adult who was a healthcare worker with PCR-confirmed SARS-CoV-2 infection or an uninfected control (not recorded which). This CDR3 reads CATSPGQGSHSPLHF. For the CDR3, the DNA is TGTGCCACCAGCCCGGGACAGGGCAGTCATTCACCCCTCCACTTT.